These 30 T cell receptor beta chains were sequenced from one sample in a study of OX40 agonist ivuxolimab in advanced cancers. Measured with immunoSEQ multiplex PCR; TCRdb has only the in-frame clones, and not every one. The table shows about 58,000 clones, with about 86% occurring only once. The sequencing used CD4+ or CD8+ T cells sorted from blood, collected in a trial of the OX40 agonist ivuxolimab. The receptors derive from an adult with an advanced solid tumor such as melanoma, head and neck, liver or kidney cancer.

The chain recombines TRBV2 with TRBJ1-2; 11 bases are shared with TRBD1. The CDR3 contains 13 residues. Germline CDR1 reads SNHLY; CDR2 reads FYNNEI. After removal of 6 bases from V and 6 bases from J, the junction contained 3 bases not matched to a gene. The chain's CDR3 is CASREDRGHGYTF. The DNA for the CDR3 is TGTGCCAGCAGGGAGGACAGGGGGCATGGCTACACCTTC. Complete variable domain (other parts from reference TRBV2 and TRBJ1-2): EPEVTQTPSHQVTQMGQEVILRCVPISNHLYFYWYRQILGQKVEFLVSFYNNEISEKSEIFDDQFSVERPDGSNFTLKIRSTKLEDSAMYFCASREDRGHGYTFGSGTRLTVV.

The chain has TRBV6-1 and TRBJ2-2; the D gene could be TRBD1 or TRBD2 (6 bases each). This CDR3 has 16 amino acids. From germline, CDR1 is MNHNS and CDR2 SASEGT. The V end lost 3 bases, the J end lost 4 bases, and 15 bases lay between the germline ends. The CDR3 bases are TGTGCCAGCAGTGATCGGGGGACACCCACCACCGGGGAGCTGTTTTTT. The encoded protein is CASSDRGTPTTGELFF.

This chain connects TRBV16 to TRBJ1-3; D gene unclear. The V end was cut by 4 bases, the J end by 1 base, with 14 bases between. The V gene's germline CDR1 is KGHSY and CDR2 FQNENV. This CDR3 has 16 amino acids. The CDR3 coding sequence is TGTGCCAGCAGCCGTCACCTGGGTTCTTCTGGAAACACCATATATTTT. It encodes CASSRHLGSSGNTIYF.

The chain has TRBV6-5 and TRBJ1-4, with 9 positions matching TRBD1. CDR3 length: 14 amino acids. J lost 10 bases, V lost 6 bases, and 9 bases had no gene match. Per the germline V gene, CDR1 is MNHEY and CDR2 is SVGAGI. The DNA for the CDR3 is TGTGCCAGCAGAAACAGGGGGCAATCAGGAAAACTGTTTTTT. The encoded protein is CASRNRGQSGKLFF.

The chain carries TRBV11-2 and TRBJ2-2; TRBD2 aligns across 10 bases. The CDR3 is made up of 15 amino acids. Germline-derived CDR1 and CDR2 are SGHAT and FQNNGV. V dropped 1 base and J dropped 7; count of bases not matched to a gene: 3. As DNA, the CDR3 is TGTGCCAGCAGCTTAGCTAGCGGGGGTAGCGGGGAGCTGTTTTTT. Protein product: CASSLASGGSGELFF.

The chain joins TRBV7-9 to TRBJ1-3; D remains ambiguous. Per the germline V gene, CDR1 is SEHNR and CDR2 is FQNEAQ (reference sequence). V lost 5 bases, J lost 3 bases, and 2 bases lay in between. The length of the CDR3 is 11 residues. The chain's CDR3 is CASSHGNTIYF. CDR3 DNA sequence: TGTGCCAGCAGCCATGGAAACACCATATATTTT.

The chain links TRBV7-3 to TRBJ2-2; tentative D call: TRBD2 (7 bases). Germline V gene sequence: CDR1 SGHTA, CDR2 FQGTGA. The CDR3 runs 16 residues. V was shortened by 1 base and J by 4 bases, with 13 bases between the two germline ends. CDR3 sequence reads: CASSLRAGAATGELFF. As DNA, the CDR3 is TGTGCCAGCAGCTTAAGGGCGGGGGCGGCCACCGGGGAGCTGTTTTTT.

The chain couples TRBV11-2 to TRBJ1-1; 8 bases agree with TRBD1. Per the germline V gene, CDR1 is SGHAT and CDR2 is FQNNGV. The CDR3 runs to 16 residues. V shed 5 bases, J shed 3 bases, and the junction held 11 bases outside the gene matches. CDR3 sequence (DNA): TGTGCCAGCAGCCACGGACAGGGTTTTGTCGACACTGAAGCTTTCTTT. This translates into CASSHGQGFVDTEAFF.

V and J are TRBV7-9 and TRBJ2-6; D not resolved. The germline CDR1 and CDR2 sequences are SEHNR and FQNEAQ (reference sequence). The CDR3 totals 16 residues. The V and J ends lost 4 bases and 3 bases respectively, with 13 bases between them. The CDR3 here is CASSSPTVIGANVLTF. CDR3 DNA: TGTGCCAGCAGCTCTCCGACGGTGATTGGGGCCAACGTCCTGACTTTC.

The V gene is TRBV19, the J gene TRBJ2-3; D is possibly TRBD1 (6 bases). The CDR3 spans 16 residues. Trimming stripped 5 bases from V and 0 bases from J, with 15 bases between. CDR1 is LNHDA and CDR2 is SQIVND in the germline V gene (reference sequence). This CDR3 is CASSLKQGTSTDTQYF. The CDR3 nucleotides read TGTGCCAGTAGTTTAAAACAGGGAACTAGCACAGATACGCAGTATTTT.

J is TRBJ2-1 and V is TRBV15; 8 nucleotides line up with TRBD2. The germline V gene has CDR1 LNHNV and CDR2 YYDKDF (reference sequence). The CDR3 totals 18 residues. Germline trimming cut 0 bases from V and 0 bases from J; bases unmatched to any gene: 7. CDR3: CATSRDYGGVLSYNEQFF. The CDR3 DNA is TGTGCCACCAGCAGAGATTACGGGGGGGTTCTCTCCTACAATGAGCAGTTCTTC.

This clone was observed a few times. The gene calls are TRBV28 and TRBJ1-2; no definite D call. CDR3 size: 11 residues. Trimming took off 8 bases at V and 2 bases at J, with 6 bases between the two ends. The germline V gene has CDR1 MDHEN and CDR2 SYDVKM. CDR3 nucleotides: TGTGCCAGCGTGCGGAACTATGGCTACACCTTC. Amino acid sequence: CASVRNYGYTF.

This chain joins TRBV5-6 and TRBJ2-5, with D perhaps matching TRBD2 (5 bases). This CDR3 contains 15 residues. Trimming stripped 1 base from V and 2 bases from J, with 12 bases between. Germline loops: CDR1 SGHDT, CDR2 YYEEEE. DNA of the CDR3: TGTGCCAGCAGCTTGAGTTGGCGACTACAAGAGACCCAGTACTTC. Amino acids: CASSLSWRLQETQYF.

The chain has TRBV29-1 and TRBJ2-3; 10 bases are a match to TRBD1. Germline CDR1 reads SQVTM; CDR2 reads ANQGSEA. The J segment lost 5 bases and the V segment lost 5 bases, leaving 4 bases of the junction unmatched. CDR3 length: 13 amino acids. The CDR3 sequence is CSVRQGAGDTQYF. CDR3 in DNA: TGCAGCGTTCGACAGGGGGCAGGAGATACGCAGTATTTT.

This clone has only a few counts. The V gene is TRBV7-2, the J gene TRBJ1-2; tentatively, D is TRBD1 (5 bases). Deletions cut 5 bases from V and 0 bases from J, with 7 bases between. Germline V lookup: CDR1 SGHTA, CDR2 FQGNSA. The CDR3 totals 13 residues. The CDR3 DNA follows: TGTGCCAGCAGCCGGACAACTAACTATGGCTACACCTTC. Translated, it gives CASSRTTNYGYTF.

CDR3 sequence reads: CASSQSPGRSSGNTIYF. The CDR3 bases are TGCGCCAGCAGCCAGTCTCCGGGACGGAGCTCTGGAAACACCATATATTTT. The chain joins TRBV4-1 to TRBJ1-3; tentatively, D is TRBD1 (5 bases). The length of the CDR3 is 17 residues. CDR1 is MGHRA, CDR2 YSYEKL, per germline. V lost 3 bases and J 0 bases, leaving 15 bases between the germline ends.

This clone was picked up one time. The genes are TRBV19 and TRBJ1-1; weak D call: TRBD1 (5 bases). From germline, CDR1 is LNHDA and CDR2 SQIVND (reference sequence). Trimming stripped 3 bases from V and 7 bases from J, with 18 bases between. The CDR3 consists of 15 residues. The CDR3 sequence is CASSIGWTTAFEAFF. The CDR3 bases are TGTGCCAGTAGTATCGGGTGGACAACGGCATTTGAAGCTTTCTTT.

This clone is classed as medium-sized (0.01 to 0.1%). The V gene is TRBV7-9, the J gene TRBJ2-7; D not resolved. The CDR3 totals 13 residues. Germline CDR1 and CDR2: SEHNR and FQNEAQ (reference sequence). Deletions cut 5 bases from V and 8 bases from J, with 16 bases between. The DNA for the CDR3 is TGTGCCAGCAGCCCCCATGGGTCTCCCCAGCAGTACTTC. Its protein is CASSPHGSPQQYF.

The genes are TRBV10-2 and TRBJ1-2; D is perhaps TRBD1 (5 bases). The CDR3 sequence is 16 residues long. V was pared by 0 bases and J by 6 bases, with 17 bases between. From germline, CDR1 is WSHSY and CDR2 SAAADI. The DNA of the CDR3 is TGCGCCAGCAGTGAGTCGTGGGGGGATCTTAAGGATGGCTACACCTTC. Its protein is CASSESWGDLKDGYTF.

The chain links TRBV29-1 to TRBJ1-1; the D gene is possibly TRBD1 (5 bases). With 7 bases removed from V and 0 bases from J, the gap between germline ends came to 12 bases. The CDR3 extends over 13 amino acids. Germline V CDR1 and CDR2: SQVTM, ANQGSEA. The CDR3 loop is CSAETVVNTEAFF. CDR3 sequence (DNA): TGCAGCGCCGAGACAGTCGTGAACACTGAAGCTTTCTTT.

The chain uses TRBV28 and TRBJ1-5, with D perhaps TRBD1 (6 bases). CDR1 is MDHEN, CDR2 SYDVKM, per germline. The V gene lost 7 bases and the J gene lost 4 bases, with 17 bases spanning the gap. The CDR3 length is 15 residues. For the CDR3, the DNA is TGTGCCAGCATCTTTTATGGACAGAGAAATCAGCCCCAGCATTTT. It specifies CASIFYGQRNQPQHF. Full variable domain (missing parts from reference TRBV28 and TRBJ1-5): DVKVTQSSRYLVKRTGEKVFLECVQDMDHENMFWYRQDPGLGLRLIYFSYDVKMKEKGDIPEGYSVSREKKERFSLILESASTNQTSMYLCASIFYGQRNQPQHFGDGTRLSIL.

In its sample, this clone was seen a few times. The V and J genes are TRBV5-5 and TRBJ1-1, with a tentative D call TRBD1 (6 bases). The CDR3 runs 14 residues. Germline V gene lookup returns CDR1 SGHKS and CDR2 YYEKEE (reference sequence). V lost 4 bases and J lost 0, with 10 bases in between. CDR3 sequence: CASSPQGMNTEAFF. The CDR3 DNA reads TGTGCCAGCAGCCCACAGGGTATGAACACTGAAGCTTTCTTT.

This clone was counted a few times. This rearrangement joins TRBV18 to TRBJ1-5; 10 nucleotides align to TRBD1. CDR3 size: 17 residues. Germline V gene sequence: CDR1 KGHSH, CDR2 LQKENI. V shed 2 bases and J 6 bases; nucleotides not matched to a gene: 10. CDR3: CASSPSARDRGSQPQHF. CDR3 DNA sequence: TGTGCCAGCTCACCATCAGCCCGGGACAGGGGAAGTCAGCCCCAGCATTTT. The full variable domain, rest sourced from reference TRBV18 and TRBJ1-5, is NAGVMQNPRHLVRRRGQEARLRCSPMKGHSHVYWYRQLPEEGLKFMVYLQKENIIDESGMPKERFSAEFPKEGPSILRIQQVVRGDSAAYFCASSPSARDRGSQPQHFGDGTRLSIL.

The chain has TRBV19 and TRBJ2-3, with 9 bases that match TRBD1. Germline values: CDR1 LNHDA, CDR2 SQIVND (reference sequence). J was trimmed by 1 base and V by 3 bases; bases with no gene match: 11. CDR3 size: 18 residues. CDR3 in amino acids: CASSIMGSGTGRTDTQYF. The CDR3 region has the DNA TGTGCCAGTAGTATCATGGGGTCCGGGACAGGGCGCACAGATACGCAGTATTTT.

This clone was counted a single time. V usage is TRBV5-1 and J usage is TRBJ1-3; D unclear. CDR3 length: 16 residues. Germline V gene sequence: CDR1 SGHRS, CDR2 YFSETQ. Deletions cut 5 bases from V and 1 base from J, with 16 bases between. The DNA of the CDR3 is TGCGCCAGCAGTCCATCGGGGTTTGGGTCTGGAAACACCATATATTTT. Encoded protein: CASSPSGFGSGNTIYF.

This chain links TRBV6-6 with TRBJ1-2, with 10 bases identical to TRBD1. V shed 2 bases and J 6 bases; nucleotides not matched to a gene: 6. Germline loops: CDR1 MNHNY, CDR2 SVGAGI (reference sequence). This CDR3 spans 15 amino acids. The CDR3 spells CASSYGDRGFDGYTF. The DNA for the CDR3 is TGTGCCAGCAGTTACGGGGACAGGGGATTTGATGGCTACACCTTC.

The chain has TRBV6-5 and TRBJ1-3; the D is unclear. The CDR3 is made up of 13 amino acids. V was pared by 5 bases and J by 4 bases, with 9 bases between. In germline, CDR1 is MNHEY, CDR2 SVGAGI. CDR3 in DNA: TGTGCCAGCAGTAACGGTGGGGGAAACACCATATATTTT. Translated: CASSNGGGNTIYF.

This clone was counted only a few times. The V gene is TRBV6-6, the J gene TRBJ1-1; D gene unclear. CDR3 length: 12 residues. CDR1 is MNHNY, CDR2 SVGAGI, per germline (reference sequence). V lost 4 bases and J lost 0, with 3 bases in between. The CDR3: CASSFLNTEAFF. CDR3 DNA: TGTGCCAGCAGTTTCTTGAACACTGAAGCTTTCTTT.

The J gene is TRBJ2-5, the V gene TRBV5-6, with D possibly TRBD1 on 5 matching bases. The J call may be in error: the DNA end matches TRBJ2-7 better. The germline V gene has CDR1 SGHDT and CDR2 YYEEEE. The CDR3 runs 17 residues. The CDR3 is CASSLEGFVMAPYEQYF. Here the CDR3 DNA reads TGTGCCAGCAGCTTGGAGGGGTTCGTGATGGCCCCCTACGAGCAGTACTTC.

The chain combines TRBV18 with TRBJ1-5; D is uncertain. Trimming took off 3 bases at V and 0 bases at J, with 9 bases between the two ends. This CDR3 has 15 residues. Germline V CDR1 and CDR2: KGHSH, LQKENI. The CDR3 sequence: CASSPARLSNQPQHF. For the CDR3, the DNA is TGTGCCAGCTCACCGGCCAGGCTTAGCAATCAGCCCCAGCATTTT.